These T cell receptor beta chains were read from a single sample in a study of cytomegalovirus exposure and HLA in healthy donors. Clones were read by immunoSEQ multiplex PCR, and TCRdb kept only the in-frame ones, dropping some. The profile shows 85,000 to 120,000 clones, around 71% of them singletons. The sample consisted of PBMCs. Receptors were obtained from a boy younger than 18 in good health and CMV-seronegative. Each CDR3 is given with its conserved first and last residue. Each record gives: clone size, J gene, V gene, D gene, CDR3 protein, CDR3 DNA. The D gene is left open where the match is weak. Some rows have no size entry. The others give once, few or many, or a class for an expanded clone.

few	TRBJ2-1	TRBV7-9	TRBD2	CASSLMLAGGPGEQFF	TGTGCCAGCAGCTTAATGCTAGCGGGAGGGCCCGGTGAGCAGTTCTTC
.	TRBJ2-6	TRBV27	.	CASSPTGLSGANVLTF	TGTGCCAGCAGTCCCACAGGGTTGTCTGGGGCCAACGTCCTGACTTTC
.	TRBJ1-4	TRBV2	.	CASSYGSAGLEKLFF	TGTGCCAGCAGTTACGGGTCGGCAGGGCTAGAAAAACTGTTTTTT
.	TRBJ2-7	TRBV5-1	.	CASSLQGPHEQYF	TGCGCCAGCAGCTTGCAGGGCCCCCACGAGCAGTACTTC
few	TRBJ1-4	TRBV5-6	.	CASSLEARDTRGKLFF	TGTGCCAGCAGCTTGGAGGCCCGGGACACTCGGGGAAAACTGTTTTTT
.	TRBJ2-5	TRBV4-1	.	CASSFVGQVRETQYF	TGCGCCAGCAGCTTCGTTGGGCAGGTCCGGGAGACCCAGTACTTC
.	TRBJ2-5	TRBV25-1	.	CASSTHAEQETQYF	TGTGCCAGCAGTACCCACGCAGAACAAGAGACCCAGTACTTC
.	TRBJ2-1	TRBV25-1	.	CASSDPGTGAYNEQFF	TGTGCCAGCAGTGATCCCGGGACTGGGGCCTACAATGAGCAGTTCTTC
.	TRBJ1-3	TRBV7-9	.	CAVGSGVKSGNTIYF	TGTGCCGTAGGATCCGGAGTTAAATCCGGAAACACCATATATTTT
.	TRBJ1-2	TRBV30	.	CARGKGDGYTF	TGTGCCCGAGGGAAGGGAGATGGCTACACCTTC
.	TRBJ1-2	TRBV27	TRBD1	CASRGTAPPLYGYTF	TGTGCCAGCAGGGGGACAGCCCCTCCTTTGTATGGCTACACCTTC
.	TRBJ2-4	TRBV30	.	CAWRARTWDIQYF	TGTGCCTGGAGAGCCCGGACTTGGGACATTCAGTACTTC
few	TRBJ2-7	TRBV27	TRBD2	CASSSFTSGGTYEQYF	TGTGCCAGCAGTTCATTCACTAGCGGGGGAACCTACGAGCAGTACTTC
.	TRBJ2-6	TRBV7-2	.	CASSLGGAGANVLTF	TGTGCCAGCAGCTTGGGGGGAGCTGGGGCCAACGTCCTGACTTTC
.	TRBJ1-1	TRBV7-9	.	CASSLGGGTEAFF	TGTGCCAGCAGCTTGGGTGGCGGGACTGAAGCTTTCTTT
.	TRBJ2-3	TRBV9	.	CASSVGPGTTQYF	TGTGCCAGCAGCGTAGGCCCGGGTACCACGCAGTATTTT
.	TRBJ1-1	TRBV5-4	.	CASSEYRDTEAFF	TGTGCCAGCAGCGAATACAGGGACACTGAAGCTTTCTTT
.	TRBJ2-7	TRBV5-1	TRBD1	CASSRGPGQGIHEQYF	TGCGCCAGCAGCAGGGGTCCGGGACAGGGAATCCACGAGCAGTACTTC
once	TRBJ1-6	TRBV5-1	.	CASSLDLDRVYSPLHF	TGCGCCAGCAGCTTAGATTTGGACAGAGTTTATTCACCCCTCCACTTT
.	TRBJ2-7	TRBV28	TRBD2	CASSPLAGGTYEQYF	TGTGCCAGCAGCCCATTGGCGGGAGGGACCTACGAGCAGTACTTC
.	TRBJ2-3	TRBV5-1	.	CASSLGQSTDTQYF	TGCGCCAGCAGCTTGGGACAGAGCACAGATACGCAGTATTTT
.	TRBJ2-1	TRBV28	.	CASSPPDYSYNEQFF	TGTGCCAGCAGTCCCCCGGACTACTCCTACAATGAGCAGTTCTTC
.	TRBJ2-3	TRBV6-4	.	CASSATATDTQYF	TGTGCCAGCAGTGCGACAGCTACAGATACGCAGTATTTT
few	TRBJ2-1	TRBV5-4	TRBD2	CASSLAKLAGEYNEQFF	TGTGCCAGCAGCTTGGCCAAGCTAGCGGGGGAGTACAATGAGCAGTTCTTC
.	TRBJ2-1	TRBV28	TRBD2	CASSTLAGESYNEQFF	TGTGCCAGCAGTACCTTAGCGGGAGAATCCTACAATGAGCAGTTCTTC
.	TRBJ2-1	TRBV30	.	CAWTTVGHEQFF	TGTGCCTGGACCACCGTGGGCCATGAGCAGTTCTTC
.	TRBJ2-7	TRBV5-4	.	CASARGGGYEQYF	TGTGCCAGCGCGCGAGGGGGAGGGTACGAGCAGTACTTC
.	TRBJ2-5	TRBV4-1	TRBD2	CAGSHPGGVTQYF	TGCGCCGGCAGCCATCCGGGGGGAGTGACCCAGTACTTC
.	TRBJ2-3	TRBV2	.	CASRTSTDTQYF	TGTGCCAGCAGGACTAGCACAGATACGCAGTATTTT
.	TRBJ1-5	TRBV6-5	.	CASRTGGGNQPQHF	TGTGCCAGCAGGACGGGGGGAGGCAATCAGCCCCAGCATTTT
.	TRBJ1-5	TRBV11-2	TRBD1	CASSLDGQGWDQPQHF	TGTGCCAGCAGCTTAGATGGACAGGGTTGGGATCAGCCCCAGCATTTT
.	TRBJ1-5	TRBV9	TRBD1	CASSAGQGGSNQPQHF	TGTGCCAGCAGCGCCGGACAGGGTGGGAGCAATCAGCCCCAGCATTTT
.	TRBJ2-3	TRBV28	TRBD2	CASRGGSSTDTQYF	TGTGCCAGCAGGGGCGGGAGTAGCACAGATACGCAGTATTTT
.	TRBJ2-5	TRBV5-4	TRBD2	CASSPGTSGQETQYF	TGTGCCAGCAGCCCGGGGACTAGCGGACAAGAGACCCAGTACTTC
.	TRBJ1-2	TRBV9	.	CASSVTGDYGYTF	TGTGCCAGCAGCGTGACCGGGGACTATGGCTACACCTTC